This passage covers 12 T cell receptor beta chains from one sample sequenced in a study of T cell changes during pregnancy in multiple sclerosis (dated by TCRdb to the late 2010s). The protocol used for the library was the immunoSEQ multiplex PCR assay. TCRdb provides this immuneACCESS table in a form limited to in-frame rearrangements. Some clones are lacking; in checked studies, under half of them reflect an unresolved V gene, and why the rest are absent is not known. The sample table shows about 47,000 clones, and around 90% are seen once. The ten largest make up about 2% of the sample. The specimen comprised peripheral blood, sampled in the first trimester of pregnancy. The receptors stem from a female donor with multiple sclerosis, enrolled in a pregnancy study.

The rearrangement links TRBV6-6 to TRBJ2-1, with TRBD1 identical over 7 bases. V was clipped by 5 bases and J by 4 bases; unmatched bases: 5. The germline gives CDR1 MNHNY, CDR2 SVGAGI (reference sequence). This CDR3 contains 14 residues. The CDR3 reads CASSPGRGYNEQFF. The CDR3 coding sequence is TGTGCCAGCAGTCCCGGCAGGGGGTACAATGAGCAGTTCTTC.

The V call is TRBV5-6, the J call TRBJ1-2, with 8 bases identical to TRBD1. CDR1 and CDR2 from the germline V gene are SGHDT and YYEEEE. Trimming removed 2 bases from V and 7 bases from J; junction bases left unmatched: 13. The CDR3 is 16 residues long. The CDR3 coding sequence is TGTGCCAGCAGCTTTGGGGGACAGGCTCCTATCGGTGGCTACACCTTC. Its protein product is CASSFGGQAPIGGYTF.

The V gene is TRBV5-1, the J gene TRBJ1-1; D gene uncertain. V was trimmed by 1 base and J by 0 bases, leaving 13 bases between them. Germline assignment: CDR1 SGHRS and CDR2 YFSETQ. The CDR3 loop spans 16 amino acids. CDR3 protein: CASSLLVATMNTEAFF. CDR3 nucleotides: TGCGCCAGCAGCTTGTTGGTGGCAACCATGAACACTGAAGCTTTCTTT.

This chain joins TRBV6-5 and TRBJ1-2, with 9 bases lining up with TRBD1. With V trimmed by 5 bases and J by 5 bases, 3 bases remained unmatched. Per germline, CDR1 MNHEY and CDR2 SVGAGI. This CDR3 is built from 13 residues. The CDR3 coding sequence is TGTGCCAGCAGTAAGGACAGGGGTTATGGCTACACCTTC. It translates to CASSKDRGYGYTF.

V gene TRBV2 combines with J gene TRBJ1-1, with no clear D. The CDR3 sequence is 13 residues long. Trimming left V 5 bases short and J 11 bases short, with 18 bases between. Germline-derived CDR1 and CDR2 are SNHLY and FYNNEI. CDR3 nucleotide sequence: TGTGCCAGCAGTCTAAAGCTTAACACCGGGGCTTTCTTT. Translation gives CASSLKLNTGAFF.

This chain uses TRBV5-1 with TRBJ2-7, with 10 nucleotides matching TRBD2. V was clipped by 3 bases and J by 6 bases; unmatched bases: 6. Germline V gene lookup returns CDR1 SGHRS and CDR2 YFSETQ. This CDR3 comprises 14 residues. The CDR3 loop is CASSSLAGGGEQYF. CDR3 DNA: TGCGCCAGCAGCTCCTTAGCGGGGGGAGGCGAGCAGTACTTC. The full variable domain, with the rest looked up from reference TRBV5-1 and TRBJ2-7, is KAGVTQTPRYLIKTRGQQVTLSCSPISGHRSVSWYQQTPGQGLQFLFEYFSETQRNKGNFPGRFSGRQFSNSRSEMNVSTLELGDSALYLCASSSLAGGGEQYFGPGTRLTVT.

The chain employs TRBV2 and TRBJ2-7; D may be TRBD1 (6 bases). Germline CDR1 is SNHLY and CDR2 is FYNNEI. The CDR3 has 14 residues. The V end lost 2 bases, the J end lost 3 bases, and 11 bases lay between the germline ends. The CDR3 DNA follows: TGTGCCAGCAGTGAACAGGGGTCTGACTACGAGCAGTACTTC. Amino acid sequence: CASSEQGSDYEQYF. Full variable domain (missing parts from reference TRBV2 and TRBJ2-7): EPEVTQTPSHQVTQMGQEVILRCVPISNHLYFYWYRQILGQKVEFLVSFYNNEISEKSEIFDDQFSVERPDGSNFTLKIRSTKLEDSAMYFCASSEQGSDYEQYFGPGTRLTVT.

Comments on this clone: The junction shows a germline mismatch at one end, possibly a read error. The V call is TRBV7-7, the J call TRBJ2-1, with 9 bases that match TRBD1. The CDR3 has 16 residues. CDR1 is SSHAT and CDR2 is FNYEAQ in the germline V gene (reference sequence). CDR3: CASSLAGVGQGWEQFF. The CDR3 DNA reads TGTGCTAGCAGCTTAGCGGGTGTGGGACAGGGATGGGAGCAGTTCTTC.

The chain uses TRBV10-3 and TRBJ2-7; unclear D gene. This CDR3 contains 12 residues. Germline V gene sequence: CDR1 ENHRY, CDR2 SYGVKD. V was pared by 0 bases and J by 4 bases, with 4 bases between. The CDR3 reads CAISESPYEQYF. CDR3 bases: TGTGCCATCAGTGAGTCCCCGTACGAGCAGTACTTC.

This chain connects TRBV5-1 to TRBJ1-1, with D hard to call. This CDR3 is 15 amino acids long. The germline V and J ends were trimmed by 4 bases and 8 bases, with 21 bases remaining between them. Germline loops: CDR1 SGHRS, CDR2 YFSETQ. In DNA form, the CDR3 reads TGCGCCAGCAGCCCGGTTGGAGGGTTGGGTAGAGAAGCTTTCTTT. Protein sequence: CASSPVGGLGREAFF.

The chain is built from TRBV7-3 and TRBJ2-1, with TRBD2 identical over 12 bases. Losses at the gene ends were 5 bases for V and 6 bases for J; bases not matched to a gene: 8. The germline gives CDR1 SGHTA, CDR2 FQGTGA. The CDR3 consists of 16 residues. The CDR3 loop is CASSTKTSGGVNEQFF. The CDR3 nucleotides are TGTGCCAGCAGCACTAAGACTAGCGGGGGAGTCAATGAGCAGTTCTTC. The whole variable domain, filled in from reference TRBV7-3 and TRBJ2-1, reads GAGVSQTPSNKVTEKGKYVELRCDPISGHTALYWYRQSLGQGPEFLIYFQGTGAADDSGLPNDRFFAVRPEGSVSTLKIQRTERGDSAVYLCASSTKTSGGVNEQFFGPGTRLTVL.

The chain joins TRBV7-9 to TRBJ2-1; maybe TRBD1 (6 bases). CDR3 size: 15 residues. Trimming cost V 9 bases and J 3 bases, with 18 bases left between them. Germline-derived CDR1 and CDR2 are SEHNR and FQNEAQ (reference sequence). CDR3 bases: TGTGCCAGTCACAACAGGGCAAGTTACTACAATGAGCAGTTCTTC. It encodes CASHNRASYYNEQFF.